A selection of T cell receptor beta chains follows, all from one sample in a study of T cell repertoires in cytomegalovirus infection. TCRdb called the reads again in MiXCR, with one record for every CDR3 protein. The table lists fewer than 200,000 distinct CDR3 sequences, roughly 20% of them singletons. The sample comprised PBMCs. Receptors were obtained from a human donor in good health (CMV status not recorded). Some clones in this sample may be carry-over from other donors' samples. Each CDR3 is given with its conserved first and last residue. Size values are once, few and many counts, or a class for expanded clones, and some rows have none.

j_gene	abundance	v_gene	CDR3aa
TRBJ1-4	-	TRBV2	CASSFGTGGSVELFF
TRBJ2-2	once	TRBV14	CASSLSGMIAGELFF
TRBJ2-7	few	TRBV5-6	CASSLPEAYEQYF
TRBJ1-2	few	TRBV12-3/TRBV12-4	CASSSSGMRGYTF
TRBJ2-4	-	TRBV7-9	CASSPTGRYIQYF
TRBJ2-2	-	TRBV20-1	CSARLAGAANTGELFF
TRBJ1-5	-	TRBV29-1	CSVAREGNQPQHF
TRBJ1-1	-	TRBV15	CATSRAQEGAFF
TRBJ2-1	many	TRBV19	CASSRDGLYNEQFF
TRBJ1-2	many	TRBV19	CASSTRGYGYGYTF
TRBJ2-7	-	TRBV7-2	CASSFTGGQFEQYF
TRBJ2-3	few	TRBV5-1	CASSLVLAGEIDTQYF
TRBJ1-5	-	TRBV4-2	CASSHGTGGNQPQHF
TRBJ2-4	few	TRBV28	CASIRSSGGRAKNIQYF
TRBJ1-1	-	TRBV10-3	CAISERGNTEAFF
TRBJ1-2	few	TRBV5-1	CASSQEGHDYGYTF
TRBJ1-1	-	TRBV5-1	CASSYGQGGVGTEAFF
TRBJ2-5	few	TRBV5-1	CASSLALAEQETQYF
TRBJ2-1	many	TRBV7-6	CASSLEVNEQFF
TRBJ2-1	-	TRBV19	CASSIETSGKSYNEQFF
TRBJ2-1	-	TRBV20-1	CSVKRGLSYNEQFF
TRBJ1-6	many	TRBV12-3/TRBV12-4	CASSPVPNSPLHF
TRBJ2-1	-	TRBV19	CASNFGLAGGKPYNEQFF
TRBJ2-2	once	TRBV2	CASRQQGANTGELFF
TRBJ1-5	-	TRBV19	CASRATGRNQPQHF
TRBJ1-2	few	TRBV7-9	CASSLNRIFNYGYTF
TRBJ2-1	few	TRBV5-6	CASSLEGRFRISYNEQFF
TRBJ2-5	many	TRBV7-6	CASSLASRVFQETQYF
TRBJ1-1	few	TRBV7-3	CASSSRTAVNTEAFF
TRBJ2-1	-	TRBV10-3	CAISAGAAEQFF
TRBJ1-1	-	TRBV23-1	CASSQDIGTLRDTEAFF
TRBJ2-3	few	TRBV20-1	CSAAPLAGGADTQYF
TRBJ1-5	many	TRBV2	CASRKNRDRVNQPQHF
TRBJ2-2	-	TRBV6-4	CASTSRRELFF
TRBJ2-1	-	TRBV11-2	CASSLTGDGKWFF